Sequencing of this TCR beta chain was carried out in a study of cytomegalovirus exposure and HLA in healthy donors (dated by TCRdb to 2016 to 2017). For context, the study as a whole: In an earlier analysis of 587 of the donors, 276 Gb of sequence data and about 110 million unique TCR beta sequences from 150 million to 200 million T cells were reported. Every repertoire in the discovery cohort had been generated on one and the same sequencing platform. Across 398 genotyped donors of the cohort, an average of roughly 250,000 unique TCR beta nucleotide sequences per donor were sequenced, and 15% to 20% of those sequences were non-productive. An earlier analysis of 587 of the donors applied high-throughput TCR beta sequencing to assess whether each TCR beta V gene segment acted as functional or pseudogenic. The study profiled the T cell repertoires of approximately 700 subjects by immunosequencing and related them to cytomegalovirus serostatus. The study combined high-throughput TCR immunosequencing, statistical association of individual TCRs with disease status, and machine learning to predict cytomegalovirus infection status. The study aimed to test whether signatures of past pathogen exposure could be identified by cataloging public T cell receptors. HLA typing included class I and class II loci at four-digit resolution. A later genetic analysis took genome-wide SNP genotypes for about three fifths of the roughly 670 donors and used that subset as a discovery cohort. Of the roughly 430 genotyped donors, about 80% fell in the genetic ancestry cluster associated with self-reported Caucasian donors. Roughly 300 gigabases of sequencing data and some 85 million unique TCR sequences were included in an early release covering about 600 HLA-typed donors. Donor age, sex, ethnicity and CMV serostatus were compiled alongside the repertoire data. A later analysis re-analyzed previously published TCR beta repertoires from several hundred donors and added high-resolution HLA genotyping to study TCR occurrence patterns. Because of strong linkage in the cohort, roughly five DR-DQ haplotypes were treated as single units for association and clustering. Typing coverage differed by locus: A, B, C, DRB1 and DQB1 were typed in about 629-640 donors, DQA1 in 522, DPA1 in around 610, and DPB1 in approximately 450. Besides the first cohort of some 670 subjects, a separate validation cohort made up of 120 different subjects was used. The later analysis used no new phenotypic data to find candidate immune exposures, relying instead on TCR beta sequences and their occurrence across donors. The study at large found these results: A few of the identified cytomegalovirus-associated TCR beta chains were confirmed in vitro to be specific for cytomegalovirus antigens. V-gene and J-gene trimming of TCR beta chains was associated with a missense DCLRE1C variant in a later genetic analysis, and the association was replicated in an independent cohort. A cluster of highly shared sequence variants was judged likely to represent a technical artifact of the sequencing pipeline. Correlated functional status among segregating V segments might reflect linkage disequilibrium, but an unknown experimental factor could not be ruled out. In a later analysis, 15,000 to 20,000 TCR beta sequences were associated with specific HLA alleles at a false discovery rate of 0.05. About 15 rarely observed V segments, including chromosome 9 orphons, were excluded from the earlier analysis of about 600 of the donors because counts were too low. Roughly uniform sequencing depth across donors was assumed in presence/absence analyses, although this assumption may not hold. In both the original and validation cohorts, the classifier was reported to diagnose cytomegalovirus status with high specificity and sensitivity. According to a later analysis, parvovirus B19, influenza, CMV and Epstein-Barr virus appeared linked to several top co-occurrence clusters. A later analysis found that TCR association rates varied across HLA loci, with DRB1 alleles showing the most associated TCRs and HLA-C alleles the fewest. When HLA alleles, especially DR and DQ, strongly co-occurred, TCR associations were difficult to assign to individual alleles. HLA typing was unavailable for some donors at each locus, so association tests used only the typed subset. Most TCR sequences were seen in very few donors, while some public TCRs were found in many individuals. Immune exposure information for the cohort was limited to CMV serostatus. The study gave a list of under 200 TCR beta chains associated with cytomegalovirus. Because the 87-base-pair reads could not distinguish some IMGT-functional V segments, including TRBV6-2 and TRBV6-3, those segments were excluded. A further reported finding was that TCR beta sequences accurately predicted the HLA-A and HLA-B alleles for most subjects in the first cohort. In an earlier analysis of 587 of the donors, most TCR beta V segments appeared in productive rearrangements about 90% or about 30% of the time, broadly matching IMGT annotations. Most CMV-associated TCR beta chains appeared to be HLA-restricted in a later analysis, and the HLA associations seemed to be driven largely by CMV exposure. A later analysis found that HLA-associated TCR beta chains were more clonally expanded and had lower generation probabilities than equally common non-associated chains. This cohort had only TCR beta chains sequenced, and the lack of alpha or paired-chain data limited which features could be detected. In a later genetic analysis, fewer N-insertions in productive TCRs were reported among donors in an Asian-associated ancestry cluster than the approximately 670-donor mean. According to the authors, the approach could potentially be generalized to other disease states and immunological phenotypes.

Receptor amplification or capture employed the immunoSEQ multiplex PCR assay. A mixture of 60 forward primers for TCR Vbeta segments and 13 reverse primers for TCR Jbeta segments was used in the multiplex PCR. A multiplex PCR assay on genomic DNA amplified the CDR3 region of rearranged TCR beta genes. The Illumina HiSeq System was used to sequence the amplified TCR beta libraries as 87-base-pair reads. The authors processed their data as follows. A later analysis counted some 80 million unique TCR beta chains across the 666 repertoires, and approximately 11 million of these chains were shared by at least two donors. Raw reads were error-corrected and collapsed into unique sequences with a nearest-neighbor algorithm that merged closely related sequences to remove PCR and sequencing errors. To assign V, D and J gene segments, CDR3 sequences were aligned to IMGT reference sequences. For a sequence to be retained, a match of at least six nucleotides to both a V gene segment and a J gene segment was required. A rearrangement was called productive if the CDR3 had no stop codons and remained in frame with V and J, and every other rearrangement was called non-productive. Following IMGT convention, CDR3 was defined as the stretch from the second conserved V-encoded cysteine to the conserved J-encoded phenylalanine. The earlier analysis of about 640 of the donors excluded any sequence lacking an unambiguous match to a single V gene segment. An earlier analysis of around 600 of the donors classified V segments as functional when productive rearrangements were above 56.7% and as segregating when the standard deviation between donors was above 5%. A statistical classification framework was built to diagnose cytomegalovirus status from the catalog of TCR beta chain sequences. V and J gene assignment, in a later analysis, came from comparing TCR nucleotide sequences with IMGT/GENE-DB human TR gene sequences. In a later analysis, CDR3 sequences and most-parsimonious VDJ recombination scenarios were assigned using the TCRdist pipeline. In a later analysis, each TCR beta chain was defined by its CDR3 amino acid sequence together with its V-gene family, and reads lacking a unique V-gene family were excluded. In a later analysis, approximately 590 highly shared, low-generation-probability nucleotide sequences were removed to address suspected cross-contamination and a sequencing artifact. A later analysis calculated a clonal expansion index for each public chain from normalized within-repertoire ranks of inferred template counts. In a later analysis, generation probabilities were computed with a VDJ recombination model fitted to out-of-frame rearrangements, and the resulting probabilities were checked against IGoR. Hypergeometric tests were used in a later analysis to score TCR-TCR, TCR-HLA and TCR-CMV co-occurrence, with a repertoire-size bias correction applied to the TCR pairs. To estimate false discovery rates, a later analysis permuted the HLA or CMV assignments 20 times. In a later analysis, co-occurring TCRs were grouped using DBSCAN, and TCRdist sequence similarity was added for clustering within HLA-allele-positive subsets. Co-occurrence clustering excluded repertoires with fewer than 30,000 or more than 120,000 public chains, plus five with anomalous nucleotide sharing. This immuneACCESS table, as held by TCRdb, lists in-frame sequences with V and J called but not all clones. Of the missing ones, under half trace to an unresolved V gene in checked studies; the others have no known cause. V and J calls plus clone size are reproduced from that table; the DNA served to infer D and trimming. The sample table holds 30,000 to 40,000 clones, of which 85% to 95% were seen once. Roughly 2.5% of the sample comes from the top ten.

The cohort comprised fewer than 750 healthy bone marrow donors. At the time of sampling, every cohort member was nominally healthy, though immune exposures that went unrecorded were likely present. The donor was CMV seronegative and was included in the group of hundreds of seronegative cohort members. A peripheral blood sample was provided by each donor, and peripheral blood mononuclear cells were used for TCR beta sequencing. Genomic DNA was extracted from the blood cell samples with the Qiagen DNeasy Blood Extraction Kit. This clone came up a few times. Its antigen is currently not known. No base quality information exists; no much larger clone differs at one position. From the cysteine up to the phenylalanine, the CDR3 has a length of 16 residues. Only the CDR3 DNA is retained, 48 bases long and in frame from the first base. Via the germline V gene (reference sequence), CDR1 is PRHDT and CDR2 FYEKMQ. V is pruned by 4 bases and J by 3 bases, leaving 4 bases of the junction without a gene match.

This receptor was obtained from a woman aged 18-29 years in good health and CMV-seronegative. Sequencing used PBMCs. The rearrangement joined TRBV13 to TRBJ2-2; 11 junctional bases match TRBD1. Here the CDR3 is given as CASSYGQGAYTGELFF. The DNA sequence is as follows: TGTGCCAGCAGCTATGGACAGGGGGCCTACACCGGGGAGCTGTTTTTT.